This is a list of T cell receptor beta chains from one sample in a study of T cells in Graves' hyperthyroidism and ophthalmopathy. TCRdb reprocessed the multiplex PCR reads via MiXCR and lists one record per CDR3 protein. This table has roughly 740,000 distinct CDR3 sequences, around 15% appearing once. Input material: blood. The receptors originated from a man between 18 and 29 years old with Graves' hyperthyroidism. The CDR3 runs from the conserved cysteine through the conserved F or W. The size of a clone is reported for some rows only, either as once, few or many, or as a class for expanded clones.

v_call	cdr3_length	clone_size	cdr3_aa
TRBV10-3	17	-	CAISESPLADTTDTQYF
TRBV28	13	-	CASSLGYRTEAFF
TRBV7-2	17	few	CASSLLRASGGNQPQHF
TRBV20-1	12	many	CSAPGPEGIQYF
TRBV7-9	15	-	CASSLGGQGRHEQYF
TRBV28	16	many	CASRIAGDGSYNEQFF
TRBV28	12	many	CASSWGPYEQYF
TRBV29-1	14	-	CSATGGATGYGYTF
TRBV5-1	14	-	CASSQALGVYEQFF
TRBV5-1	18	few	CASSRTAQGASGANVLTF
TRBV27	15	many	CASSLVGRSNQPQHF